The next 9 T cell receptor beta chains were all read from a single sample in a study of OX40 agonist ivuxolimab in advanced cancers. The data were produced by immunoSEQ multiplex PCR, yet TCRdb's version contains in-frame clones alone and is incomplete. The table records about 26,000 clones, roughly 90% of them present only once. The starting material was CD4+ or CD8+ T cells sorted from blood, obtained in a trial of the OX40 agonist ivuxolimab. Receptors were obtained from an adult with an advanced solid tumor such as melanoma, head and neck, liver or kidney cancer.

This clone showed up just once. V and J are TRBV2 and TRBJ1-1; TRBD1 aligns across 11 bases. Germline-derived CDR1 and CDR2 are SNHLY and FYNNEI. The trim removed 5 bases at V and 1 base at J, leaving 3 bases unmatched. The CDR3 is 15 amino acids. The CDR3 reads CASSRTGGSNTEAFF. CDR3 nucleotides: TGTGCCAGCAGTAGGACAGGGGGCTCGAACACTGAAGCTTTCTTT.

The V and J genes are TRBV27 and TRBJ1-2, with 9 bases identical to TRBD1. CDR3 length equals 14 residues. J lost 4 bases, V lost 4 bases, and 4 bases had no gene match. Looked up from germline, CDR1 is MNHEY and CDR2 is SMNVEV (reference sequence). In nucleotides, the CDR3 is TGTGCCAGCAGTTGGACAGGGGACTCCTATGGCTACACCTTC. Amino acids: CASSWTGDSYGYTF.

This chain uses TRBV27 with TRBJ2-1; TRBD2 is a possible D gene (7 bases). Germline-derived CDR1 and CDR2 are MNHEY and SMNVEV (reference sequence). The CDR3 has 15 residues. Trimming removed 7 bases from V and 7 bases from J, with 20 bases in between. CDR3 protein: CASKGGGLPGNEQFF. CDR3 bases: TGTGCCAGCAAGGGGGGGGGACTCCCGGGGAATGAGCAGTTCTTC.

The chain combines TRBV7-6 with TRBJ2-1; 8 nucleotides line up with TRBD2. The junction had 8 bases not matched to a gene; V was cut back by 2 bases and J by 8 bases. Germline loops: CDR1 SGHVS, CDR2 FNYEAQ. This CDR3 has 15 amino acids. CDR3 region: CASSLTGGRADEQFF. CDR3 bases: TGTGCCAGCAGCTTAACGGGAGGGCGGGCCGATGAGCAGTTCTTC.

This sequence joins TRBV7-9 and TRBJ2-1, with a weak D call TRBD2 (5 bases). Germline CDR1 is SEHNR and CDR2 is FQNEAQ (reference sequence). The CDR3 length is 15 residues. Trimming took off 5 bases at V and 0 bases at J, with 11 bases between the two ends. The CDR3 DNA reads TGTGCCAGCAGCGAGCCTGGGAGCTCCTACAATGAGCAGTTCTTC. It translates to CASSEPGSSYNEQFF.

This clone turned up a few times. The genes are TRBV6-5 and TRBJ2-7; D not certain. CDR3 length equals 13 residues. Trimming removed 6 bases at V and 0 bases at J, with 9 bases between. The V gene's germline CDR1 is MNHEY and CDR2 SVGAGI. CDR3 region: CASSWTSSYEQYF. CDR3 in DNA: TGTGCCAGCAGCTGGACGAGCTCCTACGAGCAGTACTTC.

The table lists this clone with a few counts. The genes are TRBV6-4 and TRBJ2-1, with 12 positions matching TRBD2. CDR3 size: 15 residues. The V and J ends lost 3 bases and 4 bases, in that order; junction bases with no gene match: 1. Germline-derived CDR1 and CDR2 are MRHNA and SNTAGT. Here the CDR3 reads CASSETSGGYNEQFF. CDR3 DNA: TGTGCCAGCAGTGAGACTAGCGGGGGTTACAATGAGCAGTTCTTC.

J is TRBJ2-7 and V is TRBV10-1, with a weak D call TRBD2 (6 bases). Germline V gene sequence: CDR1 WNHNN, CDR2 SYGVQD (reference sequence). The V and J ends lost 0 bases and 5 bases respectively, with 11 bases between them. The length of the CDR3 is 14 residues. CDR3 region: CASSESVGGDEQYF. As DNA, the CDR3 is TGCGCCAGCAGTGAGTCGGTCGGAGGGGACGAGCAGTACTTC.

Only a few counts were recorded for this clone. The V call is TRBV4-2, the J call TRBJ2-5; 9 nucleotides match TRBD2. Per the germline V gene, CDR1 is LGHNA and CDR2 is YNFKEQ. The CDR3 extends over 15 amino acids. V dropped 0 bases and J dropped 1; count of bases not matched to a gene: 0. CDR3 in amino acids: CASSQERGGQETQYF. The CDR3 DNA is TGTGCCAGCAGCCAAGAGCGGGGGGGCCAAGAGACCCAGTACTTC.